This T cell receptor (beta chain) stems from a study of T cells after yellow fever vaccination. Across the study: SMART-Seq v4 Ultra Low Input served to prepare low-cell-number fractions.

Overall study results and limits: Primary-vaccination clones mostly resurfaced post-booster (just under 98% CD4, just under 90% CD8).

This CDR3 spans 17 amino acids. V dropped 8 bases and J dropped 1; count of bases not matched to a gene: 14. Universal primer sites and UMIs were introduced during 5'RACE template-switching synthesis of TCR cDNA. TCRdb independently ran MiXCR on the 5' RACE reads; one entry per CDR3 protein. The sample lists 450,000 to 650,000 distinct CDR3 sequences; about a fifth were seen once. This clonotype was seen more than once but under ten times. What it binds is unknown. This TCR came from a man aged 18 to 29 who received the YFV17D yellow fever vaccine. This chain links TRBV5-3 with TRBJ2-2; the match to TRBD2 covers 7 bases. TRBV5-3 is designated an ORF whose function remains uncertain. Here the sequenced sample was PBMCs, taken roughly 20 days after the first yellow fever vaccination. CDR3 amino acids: CASKPGGLRKNTGELFF. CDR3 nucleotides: TGTGCCAGTAAGCCCGGGGGACTACGAAAGAACACCGGGGAGCTGTTTTTT.